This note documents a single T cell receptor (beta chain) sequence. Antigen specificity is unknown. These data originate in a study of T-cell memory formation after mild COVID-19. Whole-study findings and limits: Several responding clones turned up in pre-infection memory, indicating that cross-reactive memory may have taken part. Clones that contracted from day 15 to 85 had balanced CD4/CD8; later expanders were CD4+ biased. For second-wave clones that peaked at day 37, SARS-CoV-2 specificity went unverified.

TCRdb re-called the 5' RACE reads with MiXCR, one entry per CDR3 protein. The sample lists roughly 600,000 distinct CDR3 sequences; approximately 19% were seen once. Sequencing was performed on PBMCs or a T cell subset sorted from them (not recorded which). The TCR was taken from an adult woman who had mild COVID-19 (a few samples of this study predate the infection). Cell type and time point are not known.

As DNA, the CDR3 is TGCGCCAGCAGCCCTGGACAGGGGAGATCTGGGGCCAACGTCCTGACTTTC. Its translation is CASSPGQGRSGANVLTF. The chain is built from TRBV4-1 and TRBJ2-6, with 9 bases matching TRBD1. The V and J ends lost 4 bases and 1 base, in that order; junction bases with no gene match: 5. The CDR3 totals 17 residues. The germline V gene encodes CDR1 MGHRA and CDR2 YSYEKL.